This T cell receptor beta chain is drawn from a study of cytomegalovirus exposure and HLA in healthy donors. V shed 3 bases and J shed 5 bases, with 16 bases lying between them. This CDR3 is built from 16 residues. CDR1 is SEHNR and CDR2 is FQNEAQ in the germline V gene (reference sequence). Both 60 Vbeta primers and 13 Jbeta primers went into the PCR. Per the original data handling: Later, an analysis found approximately 80 million unique TCR beta chains, and roughly 9.9 million of these were shared. Measured with immunoSEQ multiplex PCR; TCRdb has only the in-frame clones, and not every one. Clonal size and the V and J genes are those of that table, whereas D and trimming came from the DNA. The table has a few hundred thousand clones, roughly four fifths seen once. General study points: As a later analysis showed, a missense DCLRE1C variant was linked to trimming of TCR beta V- and J-genes. Altogether, 164 TCR beta chains were recorded as cytomegalovirus-associated.

This clone was counted a single time. Its antigen remains unknown. J is TRBJ2-2 and V is TRBV7-9, with D maybe TRBD2 (6 bases). Source material: PBMCs. This clonotype was obtained from a woman aged 55-69 years in good health and CMV-seropositive. The DNA for the CDR3 is TGTGCCAGCAGCTTCCGCGGGGAGGTTCCTACCGGGGAGCTGTTTTTT. Translation gives CASSFRGEVPTGELFF.